These 8 T cell receptor beta chains were all obtained from the same sample, sequenced in a study of CD8 T cells in ankylosing spondylitis. Overall study results and limits: A motif in TCR beta, a set of about 8 highly homologous variants, appeared characteristic of ankylosing spondylitis blood.

Antigens of these TCRs are unknown. MiXCR was run by TCRdb on the 5' RACE reads, yielding one entry per CDR3 protein. Of over 600,000 distinct CDR3 sequences detected, roughly 19% appear once; the ten largest clones hold 15% to 20%. The sample consisted of blood, either unsorted or a sorted T cell fraction (not recorded which). All receptors derive from a male donor with ankylosing spondylitis.

This clonotype has a handful of counts. The rearrangement uses TRBV18 and TRBJ2-7; 10 bases agree with TRBD1. CDR1 KGHSH and CDR2 LQKENI come from the germline V gene. J lost 1 base, V lost 6 bases, and 6 bases had no gene match. The CDR3 has 15 amino acids. The CDR3 is CASSAGTGVSYEQYF. The CDR3 nucleotides are TGTGCCAGCTCCGCCGGGACAGGGGTTTCCTACGAGCAGTACTTC.

This clonotype was seen a handful of times. This chain connects TRBV9 to TRBJ2-5; 10 positions match TRBD1. V shed 3 bases and J 5 bases; nucleotides not matched to a gene: 7. Per germline, CDR1 SGDLS and CDR2 YYNGEE. The CDR3 sequence is 15 residues long. DNA for the CDR3: TGTGCCAGCAGCGCGGACAGGGGGGGTTTGGAGACCCAGTACTTC. It translates to CASSADRGGLETQYF.

The CDR3 is CAWSVSTDTQYF. CDR3 bases: TGTGCCTGGAGTGTATCGACAGATACGCAGTATTTT. This rearrangement joins TRBV30 to TRBJ2-3; unclear D gene. Trimming stripped 0 bases from V and 3 bases from J, with 4 bases between. CDR1 is GTSNPN, CDR2 SVGIG, per germline (reference sequence). The CDR3 contains 12 residues.

The chain employs TRBV5-1 and TRBJ1-1; D is perhaps TRBD1 (6 bases). Per germline, CDR1 SGHRS and CDR2 YFSETQ. The CDR3 has 15 amino acids. V lost 0 bases to trimming and J lost 4 bases, with 13 bases between them. The CDR3 sequence: CASSLEGTRVTEAFF. CDR3 DNA sequence: TGCGCCAGCAGCTTGGAGGGGACACGGGTCACTGAAGCTTTCTTT.

J is TRBJ1-2 and V is TRBV20-1; TRBD1 matches 7 bases. Per germline, CDR1 DFQATT and CDR2 SNEGSKA (reference sequence). Trimming at V came to 3 bases and at J to 7 bases, leaving 5 bases not matched to a gene. This CDR3 region has 12 residues. DNA for the CDR3: TGCAGTGCTAGTGAGGGGGCTGGTGGCTACACCTTC. Its protein is CSASEGAGGYTF.

The chain recombines TRBV5-1 with TRBJ2-3; D may correspond to TRBD1 or TRBD2 (6 bases each). CDR3 length: 13 amino acids. Per germline, CDR1 SGHRS and CDR2 YFSETQ. The V and J ends lost 5 bases and 3 bases respectively, with 10 bases between them. The CDR3 DNA reads TGCGCCAGCAGAAGGGGGGAGACAGATACGCAGTATTTT. Protein: CASRRGETDTQYF.

J is TRBJ1-6 and V is TRBV20-1, with no clear D. V was trimmed by 2 bases and J by 0 bases, leaving 8 bases between them. The CDR3 runs 15 residues. Per germline, CDR1 DFQATT and CDR2 SNEGSKA (reference sequence). CDR3 sequence (DNA): TGCAGTGCTAGAAGGACGAGCTCCTATAATTCACCCCTCCACTTT. Translated, it gives CSARRTSSYNSPLHF.

At least ten counts were recorded for this clonotype. This rearrangement joins TRBV20-1 to TRBJ2-5; D remains ambiguous. Germline V CDR1 and CDR2: DFQATT, SNEGSKA (reference sequence). The V end was cut by 4 bases, the J end by 0 bases, with 9 bases between. The CDR3 consists of 13 residues. CDR3 bases: TGCAGTGCTAATAAGCAGAACCAAGAGACCCAGTACTTC. This encodes CSANKQNQETQYF.